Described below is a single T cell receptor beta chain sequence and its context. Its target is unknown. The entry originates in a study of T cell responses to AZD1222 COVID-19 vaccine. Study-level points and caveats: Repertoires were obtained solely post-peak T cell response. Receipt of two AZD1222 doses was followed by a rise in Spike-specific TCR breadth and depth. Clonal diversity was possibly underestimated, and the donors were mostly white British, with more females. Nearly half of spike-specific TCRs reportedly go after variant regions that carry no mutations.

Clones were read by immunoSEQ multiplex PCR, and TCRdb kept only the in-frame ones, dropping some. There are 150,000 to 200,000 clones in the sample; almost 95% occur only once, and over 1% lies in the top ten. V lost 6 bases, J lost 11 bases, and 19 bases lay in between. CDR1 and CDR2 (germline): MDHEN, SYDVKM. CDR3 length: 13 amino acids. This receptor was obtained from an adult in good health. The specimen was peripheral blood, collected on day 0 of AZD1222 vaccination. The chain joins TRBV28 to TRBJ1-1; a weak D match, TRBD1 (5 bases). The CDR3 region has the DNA TGTGCCAGCAGGGGGGAGAGGAGAGGTGGGGCTTTCTTT. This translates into CASRGERRGGAFF.